The following is a T cell receptor (beta chain) sequence with its context. Its antigen is currently unknown. This entry comes from a study of cytomegalovirus exposure and HLA in healthy donors. Those who donated were healthy bone marrow donors. PCR used 60 Vbeta primers and 13 Jbeta primers. Using immunoSEQ multiplex PCR, the repertoire was profiled, and TCRdb retains in-frame clones only, with some absent. The repertoire table contains roughly 200,000 clones. Study-wide results and caveats: Within an earlier analysis, most TCR beta V segments proved productive either about 87% or about 30% of the time. Later analysis suggested most CMV-associated TCR beta chains were HLA-restricted. The authors assumed roughly uniform sequencing depth across donors for presence/absence analyses.

Sequenced: PBMCs. This receptor was obtained from a girl aged 2-9 years in good health and CMV-seropositive.

CDR3 nucleotide sequence: TGTGCCAGCAGCTTGGGACTAGGACAGGGAAACGAGCAGTACTTC. Translated: CASSLGLGQGNEQYF. V is TRBV5-6 and J is TRBJ2-5, with 8 bases lining up with TRBD1. The better agreement between TRBJ2-7 and the DNA end casts doubt on the J call. Germline V gene sequence: CDR1 SGHDT, CDR2 YYEEEE. This CDR3 is 15 amino acids long.